These 22 T cell receptor beta chains share one sample of origin, sequenced in a study of control samples from healthy donors and cancer patients. Profiling relied on immunoSEQ multiplex PCR, and the TCRdb table lists in-frame clones only, not all of them. Among around 100,000 clones listed, under 95% were seen once. Sequencing was performed on blood. The receptors stem from a woman aged 18-29 years in good health.

The chain uses TRBV19 and TRBJ1-2; D is ambiguous. CDR1 is LNHDA, CDR2 SQIVND, per germline (reference sequence). This CDR3 spans 14 amino acids. Between the trimmed V and J ends, which lost 2 bases and 2 bases, there was a span of 9 bases. The CDR3 loop is CASSIKGRNYGYTF. CDR3 bases: TGTGCCAGTAGTATAAAGGGCAGGAACTATGGCTACACCTTC.

The V gene is TRBV10-3, the J gene TRBJ2-7, with D unresolved. The germline V gene has CDR1 ENHRY and CDR2 SYGVKD. CDR3 size: 13 residues. Trimming left V 7 bases short and J 2 bases short, with 12 bases between. The chain's CDR3 is CAITDASTYEQYF. The CDR3 DNA is TGTGCCATCACCGATGCTTCGACCTACGAGCAGTACTTC.

The V and J genes are TRBV19 and TRBJ2-1, with TRBD2 matching over 10 bases. CDR1 is LNHDA and CDR2 is SQIVND in the germline V gene (reference sequence). This CDR3 contains 15 residues. Losses at the gene ends were 3 bases for V and 7 bases for J; bases not matched to a gene: 6. The CDR3 spells CASSILAGEANEQFF. The CDR3 region has the DNA TGTGCCAGTAGTATTCTAGCGGGAGAAGCGAATGAGCAGTTCTTC.

The chain uses TRBV9 and TRBJ2-3; 10 bases map to TRBD1. The CDR3 sequence is 17 residues long. The trim removed 5 bases at V and 1 base at J, leaving 10 bases unmatched. CDR1 is SGDLS and CDR2 is YYNGEE in the germline V gene. As DNA, the CDR3 is TGTGCCAGCAGGATAGCCCCCGGGACAGGGGGCACAGATACGCAGTATTTT. This translates into CASRIAPGTGGTDTQYF.

This chain joins TRBV7-2 and TRBJ1-1; the D gene is possibly TRBD1 (6 bases). With 5 bases removed from V and 1 base from J, the gap between germline ends came to 14 bases. Germline CDR1 reads SGHTA; CDR2 reads FQGNSA. The CDR3 runs to 15 residues. CDR3 bases: TGTGCCAGCAGCCCCAGCGGGGGGCAGAACACTGAAGCTTTCTTT. It specifies CASSPSGGQNTEAFF.

This chain uses TRBV5-1 with TRBJ2-1, with unresolved D. V lost 0 bases and J lost 8, with 6 bases in between. The CDR3 is made up of 12 amino acids. Germline loops: CDR1 SGHRS, CDR2 YFSETQ. CDR3 DNA sequence: TGCGCCAGCAGCTTGGGGTCGTATGAGCAGTTCTTC. Its protein is CASSLGSYEQFF. Full variable domain (remainder filled in from reference TRBV5-1 and TRBJ2-1): KAGVTQTPRYLIKTRGQQVTLSCSPISGHRSVSWYQQTPGQGLQFLFEYFSETQRNKGNFPGRFSGRQFSNSRSEMNVSTLELGDSALYLCASSLGSYEQFFGPGTRLTVL.

The chain combines TRBV3-1 (or the pseudogene TRBV3-2) with TRBJ2-5; the D is unclear. The germline V and J ends were trimmed by 8 bases and 5 bases, with 9 bases remaining between them. Germline-derived CDR1 and CDR2 are LGHDT and YNNKEL (reference sequence). The CDR3 is made up of 11 amino acids. In nucleotides, the CDR3 is TGTGCCAGCCACTTTATGGAGACCCAGTACTTC. Translating it yields CASHFMETQYF.

The CDR3 region is CASSTQAQQGTVEQFF. The CDR3 bases are TGTGCCAGCAGCACCCAAGCCCAACAGGGAACGGTTGAGCAGTTCTTC. V gene TRBV11-3 combines with J gene TRBJ2-1; tentative D call: TRBD1 (6 bases). The CDR3 contains 16 residues. Trimming removed 5 bases at V and 9 bases at J, with 23 bases between. Per the germline V gene, CDR1 is SGHNT and CDR2 is YENEEA.

This clone was counted a single time. The chain combines TRBV7-8 with TRBJ1-1; D call uncertain. CDR1 and CDR2 from the germline V gene are SGHVS and FQNEAQ. CDR3 length: 14 residues. V gave up 0 bases and J gave up 1 base, with 6 bases separating them. DNA for the CDR3: TGTGCCAGCAGCTTAGCTCCAGGGAACACTGAAGCTTTCTTT. Translated, it gives CASSLAPGNTEAFF.

The V gene is TRBV11-2, the J gene TRBJ2-7; TRBD1 agrees at 11 bases. CDR1 and CDR2 from the germline V gene are SGHAT and FQNNGV. This CDR3 spans 15 amino acids. V lost 1 base, J lost 3 bases, and 2 bases stayed unmatched. Here the CDR3 reads CASSLGDRGFYEQYF. The CDR3 DNA is TGTGCCAGCAGCTTAGGGGACAGGGGGTTCTACGAGCAGTACTTC.

This clone was detected only once. The CDR3 nucleotides are TGTGCCAGCAGTTACGCTCACGGCAGCTCACGCGCTGAAGCTTTCTTT. It codes for CASSYAHGSSRAEAFF. The genes are TRBV6-5 and TRBJ1-1; D ambiguous. CDR1 is MNHEY and CDR2 is SVGAGI in the germline V gene. V dropped 2 bases and J dropped 6 bases, with 19 bases sitting between them. This CDR3 comprises 16 residues.

This chain uses TRBV28 with TRBJ2-7; unclear D gene. Trimming left V 1 base short and J 5 bases short, with 12 bases between. In germline, CDR1 is MDHEN, CDR2 SYDVKM. The CDR3 is 14 amino acids. CDR3 sequence (DNA): TGTGCCAGCAGTTTATATCGTTCCACCCACGAGCAGTACTTC. This gives the protein CASSLYRSTHEQYF.

The chain employs TRBV20-1 and TRBJ2-5, with D tentatively TRBD1 (6 bases). The ends were cut back, 3 bases at V and 1 base at J, with 9 bases in the middle. The germline CDR1 and CDR2 sequences are DFQATT and SNEGSKA (reference sequence). This CDR3 spans 13 amino acids. The CDR3 DNA is TGCAGTGCTAGTGGGGGCACCCAAGAGACCCAGTACTTC. This gives the protein CSASGGTQETQYF.

The rearrangement links TRBV25-1 to TRBJ1-4; D is unclear. Germline V gives CDR1 MGHDK, CDR2 SYGVNS. The CDR3 spans 14 residues. Trimming removed 1 base from V and 2 bases from J, with 5 bases in between. CDR3 amino acids: CASSEWATNEKLFF. As DNA, the CDR3 is TGTGCCAGCAGTGAATGGGCGACTAATGAAAAACTGTTTTTT. Full variable domain (remainder filled in from reference TRBV25-1 and TRBJ1-4): EADIYQTPRYLVIGTGKKITLECSQTMGHDKMYWYQQDPGMELHLIHYSYGVNSTEKGDLSSESTVSRIRTEHFPLTLESARPSHTSQYLCASSEWATNEKLFFGSGTQLSVL.

The J gene is TRBJ1-2, the V gene TRBV18, with D maybe TRBD1 (6 bases). The V gene's germline CDR1 is KGHSH and CDR2 LQKENI. This CDR3 has 17 amino acids. V lost 0 bases to trimming and J lost 2 bases, with 16 bases between them. CDR3 residues: CASSPPLNREGNYGYTF. The CDR3 DNA sequence: TGTGCCAGCTCACCACCCTTGAACAGGGAGGGAAACTATGGCTACACCTTC.

The rearrangement links TRBV5-1 to TRBJ2-7; maybe TRBD1 (5 bases). This CDR3 spans 16 amino acids. Between the trimmed V and J ends, which lost 4 bases and 1 base, there was a span of 18 bases. Germline CDR1 reads SGHRS; CDR2 reads YFSETQ. CDR3 sequence (DNA): TGCGCCAGCAGCCCATCTAAACAGGCAAATTCCTACGAGCAGTACTTC. Translating gives CASSPSKQANSYEQYF.

The rearrangement joins TRBV10-3 to TRBJ1-6; D might be TRBD1 (6 bases). Trimming removed 6 bases from V and 0 bases from J, with 12 bases in between. The CDR3 contains 16 residues. CDR1 and CDR2 (germline): ENHRY, SYGVKD. The CDR3 reads CAIRRTGSSYNSPLHF. The CDR3 region has the DNA TGTGCCATCAGAAGAACAGGGAGCTCCTATAATTCACCCCTCCACTTT.

The V gene is TRBV3-1 (or the pseudogene TRBV3-2), the J gene TRBJ1-1, with D tentatively TRBD1 (5 bases). V was trimmed by 1 base and J by 1 base, leaving 13 bases between them. Germline V CDR1 and CDR2: LGHDT, YNNKEL (reference sequence). This CDR3 has 16 residues. The CDR3 nucleotides read TGTGCCAGCAGCCAAGTCGGCTTTGGGGGGAACACTGAAGCTTTCTTT. It encodes CASSQVGFGGNTEAFF.

V is TRBV10-3 and J is TRBJ2-5; D gene unclear. Gene TRBJ2-7 matches the end of the DNA better, so the J call may be wrong. Germline assignment: CDR1 ENHRY and CDR2 SYGVKD. This CDR3 comprises 11 residues. CDR3 sequence reads: CAISERIEQYF. Written as DNA, the CDR3 is TGTGCCATCAGTGAGAGAATCGAGCAGTACTTC.

The chain is built from TRBV1 and TRBJ2-7; the table gives TRBD2 as D, unverified against the DNA. TRBV1 is annotated as a pseudogene. The CDR3 spans 12 residues. CDR3 DNA sequence: TGCACCAGCAGCCAAGCGGGGGTGAGTCTGTACTTC. Translating it yields CTSSQAGVSLYF.

The rearrangement links TRBV5-1 to TRBJ2-2, with a possible D match to TRBD1 (5 bases). Germline CDR1 reads SGHRS; CDR2 reads YFSETQ. Trimming pared 0 bases from V and 5 bases from J, leaving 11 bases between. The CDR3 is made up of 15 amino acids. This chain's CDR3 is CASSLAAGRTGELFF. The DNA for the CDR3 is TGCGCCAGCAGCTTGGCCGCAGGGCGGACCGGGGAGCTGTTTTTT.

This clone came up a few times. The V and J genes are TRBV9 and TRBJ2-7, with TRBD1 matching 9 bases. V shed 3 bases and J 7 bases; nucleotides not matched to a gene: 2. Germline loops: CDR1 SGDLS, CDR2 YYNGEE. CDR3 length: 12 amino acids. CDR3 protein: CASSEGQGEQYF. The DNA of the CDR3 is TGTGCCAGCAGCGAGGGACAGGGAGAGCAGTACTTC.